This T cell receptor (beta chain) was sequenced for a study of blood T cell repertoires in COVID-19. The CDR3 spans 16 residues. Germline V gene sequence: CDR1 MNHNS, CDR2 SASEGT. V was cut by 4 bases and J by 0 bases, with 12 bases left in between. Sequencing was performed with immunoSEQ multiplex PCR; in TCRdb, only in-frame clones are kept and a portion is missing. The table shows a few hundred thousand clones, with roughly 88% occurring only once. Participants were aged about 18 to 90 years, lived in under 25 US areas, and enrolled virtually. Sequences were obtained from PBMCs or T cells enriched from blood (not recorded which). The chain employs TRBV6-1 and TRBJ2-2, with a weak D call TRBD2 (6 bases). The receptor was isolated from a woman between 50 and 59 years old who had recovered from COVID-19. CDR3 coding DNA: TGTGCCAGCAGTGGGAGGGCAATACCGAACACCGGGGAGCTGTTTTTT. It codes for CASSGRAIPNTGELFF.